Each of the 32 T cell receptor beta chains below was sequenced from the same sample in a study of control samples from healthy donors and cancer patients. TCRdb's copy holds only in-frame clones and misses some; the assay was immunoSEQ multiplex PCR. The sample comprises 150,000 to 180,000 clones, roughly 92% of which are singletons, and around 2.2% rests with the top ten. Input material: blood. Receptors were obtained from a middle-aged man in good health.

The J gene is TRBJ2-3, the V gene TRBV19; perhaps TRBD2 as D (5 bases). The V and J ends lost 5 bases and 2 bases respectively, with 17 bases between them. Looked up from germline, CDR1 is LNHDA and CDR2 is SQIVND (reference sequence). The CDR3 is 16 residues long. The CDR3 spells CASSSSLLLNTDTQYF. As DNA, the CDR3 is TGTGCCAGTAGTTCTAGCTTGCTACTTAACACAGATACGCAGTATTTT. The full variable domain, with the rest looked up from reference TRBV19 and TRBJ2-3, is DGGITQSPKYLFRKEGQNVTLSCEQNLNHDAMYWYRQDPGQGLRLIYYSQIVNDFQKGDIAEGYSVSREKKESFPLTVTSAQKNPTAFYLCASSSSLLLNTDTQYFGPGTRLTVL.

The count of this clone is one. This chain connects TRBV15 to TRBJ2-1, with 7 bases identical to TRBD1. This CDR3 contains 20 residues. The V and J ends lost 0 bases and 0 bases, in that order; junction bases with no gene match: 14. Looked up from germline, CDR1 is LNHNV and CDR2 is YYDKDF (reference sequence). The CDR3 protein is CATSRDRWTGPSYSYNEQFF. DNA for the CDR3: TGTGCCACCAGCAGAGATCGGTGGACAGGCCCTTCATACTCCTACAATGAGCAGTTCTTC.

CDR3 DNA sequence: TGTGCCAGCAGTGCGGGACTAGCGGGTAATGAGCAGTTCTTC. Protein sequence: CASSAGLAGNEQFF. The V call is TRBV25-1, the J call TRBJ2-1, with 12 bases matching TRBD2. CDR3 length equals 14 residues. The V gene end was trimmed by 4 bases and the J gene end by 7 bases; junction bases not matched to a gene: 2. CDR1 and CDR2 (germline): MGHDK, SYGVNS.

This sequence joins TRBV29-1 and TRBJ2-2; TRBD2 is a possible D gene (6 bases). V gave up 6 bases and J gave up 2 bases, with 13 bases separating them. Germline V CDR1 and CDR2: SQVTM, ANQGSEA. The CDR3 covers 14 residues. The CDR3 DNA sequence: TGCAGCGTAAAAGGGACTCTTAACACCGGGGAGCTGTTTTTT. Translation: CSVKGTLNTGELFF.

This rearrangement joins TRBV10-1 to TRBJ2-1, with D perhaps matching TRBD2 (6 bases). Trimming removed 7 bases from V and 8 bases from J, with 15 bases in between. This CDR3 contains 13 residues. Per the germline V gene, CDR1 is WNHNN and CDR2 is SYGVQD (reference sequence). CDR3 sequence reads: CASKYTGSDEQFF. The CDR3 DNA reads as TGCGCCAGCAAGTATACCGGGAGCGATGAGCAGTTCTTC.

The genes are TRBV2 and TRBJ2-3; D call uncertain. The CDR3 is 15 residues long. Germline CDR1 reads SNHLY; CDR2 reads FYNNEI. Deletions cut 10 bases from V and 0 bases from J, with 17 bases between. The CDR3 bases are TGTGCCATAGCCCTCCAAGGAGCTAGCACAGATACGCAGTATTTT. Protein sequence: CAIALQGASTDTQYF.

The chain carries TRBV5-5 and TRBJ2-1; 8 positions match TRBD1. CDR3 length: 15 amino acids. Germline CDR1 SGHKS, CDR2 YYEKEE (reference sequence). The trim removed 1 base at V and 4 bases at J, leaving 4 bases unmatched. This CDR3 reads CASSLPGGRYNEQFF. CDR3 sequence (DNA): TGTGCCAGCAGCTTGCCAGGGGGCCGGTACAATGAGCAGTTCTTC.

V usage is TRBV5-4 and J usage is TRBJ2-2; 8 bases map to TRBD1. The CDR3 totals 16 residues. V trimming: 2 bases; J trimming: 4 bases; junction bases outside the gene matches: 7. Germline V gene sequence: CDR1 SGHNT, CDR2 YYREEE (reference sequence). The CDR3 DNA sequence: TGTGCCAGCAGCTTCGGGCAGGGGGCATTCACCGGGGAGCTGTTTTTT. Amino acid sequence: CASSFGQGAFTGELFF.

The V gene is TRBV28, the J gene TRBJ2-5; perhaps TRBD1 as D (6 bases). The CDR3 loop spans 14 amino acids. The germline gives CDR1 MDHEN, CDR2 SYDVKM. Trimming pared 8 bases from V and 4 bases from J, leaving 17 bases between. In DNA, the CDR3 is TGTGCCAGCTACCTCAGCGGCAGGGGAGAGACCCAGTACTTC. It encodes CASYLSGRGETQYF.

This chain connects TRBV10-1 to TRBJ2-3, with D possibly matching TRBD2 (6 bases). Deletions cut 3 bases from V and 2 bases from J, with 15 bases between. The CDR3 is 16 amino acids. The V gene's germline CDR1 is WNHNN and CDR2 SYGVQD (reference sequence). The CDR3 loop reads CASSEFLGGLTDTQYF. The CDR3 DNA follows: TGCGCCAGCAGTGAATTCCTTGGGGGACTCACAGATACGCAGTATTTT.

The chain joins TRBV20-1 to TRBJ2-7; maybe TRBD1 (5 bases). Germline V lookup: CDR1 DFQATT, CDR2 SNEGSKA (reference sequence). The CDR3 sequence is 14 residues long. V lost 3 bases to trimming and J lost 6 bases, with 18 bases between them. The CDR3: CSASLFQGVGEQYF. The CDR3, as DNA: TGCAGTGCTAGTCTCTTTCAGGGTGTGGGCGAGCAGTACTTC.

On this clone: Other nucleotide sequences in the sample specify the same CDR3. The chain combines TRBV7-2 with TRBJ2-1; D gene uncertain. Germline V gene data show CDR1 as SGHTA and CDR2 as FQGNSA. The CDR3 covers 15 residues. V gave up 5 bases and J gave up 9 bases, with 20 bases separating them. CDR3 DNA sequence: TGTGCCAGCAGCGAAAAGACCAGCAGGCGTCTTGAGCAGTTCTTC. As protein: CASSEKTSRRLEQFF. The full variable domain, completed using reference TRBV7-2 and TRBJ2-1, is GAGVSQSPSNKVTEKGKDVELRCDPISGHTALYWYRQSLGQGLEFLIYFQGNSAPDKSGLPSDRFSAERTGGSVSTLTIQRTQQEDSAVYLCASSEKTSRRLEQFFGPGTRLTVL.

This rearrangement joins TRBV27 to TRBJ2-7; 10 nucleotides align to TRBD2. The CDR3 has 14 amino acids. Trimming at V came to 5 bases and at J to 4 bases, leaving 5 bases not matched to a gene. Germline CDR1 MNHEY, CDR2 SMNVEV (reference sequence). The CDR3 here is CASSRASGSYEQYF. The CDR3 DNA reads TGTGCCAGCAGTCGGGCTAGCGGGAGTTACGAGCAGTACTTC.

J is TRBJ1-1 and V is TRBV6-2 or TRBV6-3; 8 nucleotides line up with TRBD1. Looked up from germline, CDR1 is MNHEY and CDR2 is SVGEGT. The V segment lost 4 bases and the J segment 0 bases; nucleotides outside the gene matches: 1. CDR3 length: 14 residues. The chain's CDR3 is CASSSRGLNTEAFF. The CDR3 nucleotides read TGTGCCAGCAGTTCCAGGGGGCTGAACACTGAAGCTTTCTTT.

This clone was seen more than once but under ten times. The chain recombines TRBV29-1 with TRBJ2-7; D perhaps matches TRBD2 (6 bases). CDR3 length equals 13 residues. From germline, CDR1 is SQVTM and CDR2 ANQGSEA. V was trimmed by 2 bases and J by 6 bases, leaving 14 bases between them. In DNA form, the CDR3 reads TGCAGCGTTGAAATGGTGCCCGGGAGCGAGCAGTACTTC. Translating it yields CSVEMVPGSEQYF.

The rearrangement joins TRBV28 to TRBJ2-7; 9 bases align to TRBD1. The CDR3 runs 14 residues. Trimming removed 2 bases from V and 7 bases from J; junction bases left unmatched: 6. CDR1 and CDR2 (germline): MDHEN, SYDVKM. The CDR3 DNA sequence: TGTGCCAGCAGTTTACTACAGGGGGCTGGAGAGCAGTACTTC. Translation: CASSLLQGAGEQYF.

This clone was observed a few times. The rearrangement joins TRBV25-1 to TRBJ2-1; 13 positions agree with TRBD2. V was clipped by 4 bases and J by 0 bases; unmatched bases: 6. Germline lookup yields CDR1 MGHDK and CDR2 SYGVNS. This CDR3 is built from 18 residues. For the CDR3, the DNA is TGTGCCAGCAGTGCCGGGACTAGCGGGATTAGCTCCTACAATGAGCAGTTCTTC. Its protein product is CASSAGTSGISSYNEQFF.

This chain links TRBV27 with TRBJ1-1; 12 nucleotides match TRBD1. V shed 2 bases, J shed 3 bases, and the junction held 10 bases outside the gene matches. The CDR3 totals 18 residues. Germline V gene sequence: CDR1 MNHEY, CDR2 SMNVEV (reference sequence). The CDR3 sequence: CASSLGTGGFSLYTEAFF. The CDR3, as DNA: TGTGCCAGCAGTTTAGGGACAGGGGGCTTTAGTCTTTACACTGAAGCTTTCTTT.

This clone has a single count. The rearrangement links TRBV19 to TRBJ1-1, with TRBD1 identical over 8 bases. CDR3 length equals 14 residues. Germline values: CDR1 LNHDA, CDR2 SQIVND (reference sequence). J lost 9 bases, V lost 1 base, and 7 bases had no gene match. The CDR3 loop is CASSIGQGALQAFF. CDR3 nucleotide sequence: TGTGCCAGTAGTATAGGGCAGGGGGCTCTTCAAGCTTTCTTT.

This chain joins TRBV19 and TRBJ2-2, with a weak D call TRBD2 (5 bases). This CDR3 contains 13 residues. V lost 6 bases and J lost 4, with 9 bases in between. Germline CDR1 LNHDA, CDR2 SQIVND (reference sequence). The CDR3 region has the DNA TGTGCCAGTAGGGCCGAGGGCACCGGGGAGCTGTTTTTT. It codes for CASRAEGTGELFF.

The chain uses TRBV3-1 (or the pseudogene TRBV3-2) and TRBJ1-1; D not certain. Trimming left V 4 bases short and J 7 bases short, with 16 bases between. From germline, CDR1 is LGHDT and CDR2 YNNKEL (reference sequence). This CDR3 spans 14 amino acids. The DNA for the CDR3 is TGTGCCAGCAGCCGGAGGGCGCCGTTGGATGAAGCTTTCTTT. This codes for CASSRRAPLDEAFF.

The chain employs TRBV5-4 and TRBJ2-3, with D possibly TRBD1 on 6 matching bases. Trimming took off 2 bases at V and 0 bases at J, with 10 bases between the two ends. The CDR3 is 15 residues long. The germline CDR1 and CDR2 sequences are SGHNT and YYREEE (reference sequence). The chain's CDR3 is CASSFGGLSTDTQYF. The CDR3 DNA reads TGTGCCAGCAGCTTTGGGGGCCTTAGCACAGATACGCAGTATTTT. Variable domain in full (rest from reference TRBV5-4 and TRBJ2-3): ETGVTQSPTHLIKTRGQQVTLRCSSQSGHNTVSWYQQALGQGPQFIFQYYREEENGRGNFPPRFSGLQFPNYSSELNVNALELDDSALYLCASSFGGLSTDTQYFGPGTRLTVL.

J is TRBJ2-1 and V is TRBV25-1, with no clear D. Deletions cut 3 bases from V and 0 bases from J, with 9 bases between. Germline lookup yields CDR1 MGHDK and CDR2 SYGVNS. The CDR3 length is 15 residues. The chain's CDR3 is CASSDTRSSYNEQFF. DNA for the CDR3: TGTGCCAGCAGTGACACCCGGAGCTCCTACAATGAGCAGTTCTTC.

The chain combines TRBV21-1 with TRBJ2-7. TRBV21-1 counts as a pseudogene. The CDR3 is made up of 11 amino acids. The CDR3 reads CASSKAYEQYF. The CDR3, as DNA: TGTGCCAGCAGCAAGGCGTACGAGCAGTACTTC.

This clone was observed a single time. The chain recombines TRBV27 with TRBJ2-7; 9 bases map to TRBD2. There are 13 residues in the CDR3. The junction had 4 bases not matched to a gene; V was cut back by 6 bases and J by 4 bases. The germline CDR1 and CDR2 sequences are MNHEY and SMNVEV (reference sequence). The CDR3: CASRTSGRYEQYF. In DNA, the CDR3 is TGTGCCAGCAGAACCAGCGGGAGGTACGAGCAGTACTTC.

This rearrangement joins TRBV5-1 to TRBJ1-5, with TRBD1 identical over 8 bases. The CDR3 runs 15 residues. Germline CDR1 is SGHRS and CDR2 is YFSETQ. The ends lost 3 bases at V and 3 bases at J; junction bases unmatched: 5. CDR3 DNA: TGCGCCAGCAGCTGGGGGACAGGCTACAATCAGCCCCAGCATTTT. This codes for CASSWGTGYNQPQHF.

The chain carries TRBV7-9 and TRBJ2-3, with a possible D match to TRBD1 (5 bases). Germline values: CDR1 SEHNR, CDR2 FQNEAQ (reference sequence). Deletions cut 2 bases from V and 0 bases from J, with 9 bases between. The CDR3 contains 15 residues. CDR3 bases: TGTGCCAGCAGCTTAATTCAGGGTAGCACAGATACGCAGTATTTT. It encodes CASSLIQGSTDTQYF.

The chain employs TRBV12-3 or TRBV12-4 and TRBJ1-1, with D perhaps matching TRBD1 (6 bases). CDR3 length: 13 residues. V was trimmed by 3 bases and J by 8 bases, leaving 13 bases between them. The CDR3 nucleotides are TGTGCCAGCAGTTTCACACAGGACAGAGAAGCTTTCTTT. Its protein is CASSFTQDREAFF.

The table lists this clone with a count of one. The chain is built from TRBV28 and TRBJ1-4; no reliable D call. Looked up from germline, CDR1 is MDHEN and CDR2 is SYDVKM. CDR3 length equals 13 residues. V lost 8 bases to trimming and J lost 4 bases, with 11 bases between them. The CDR3 reads CASGPGLNEKLFF. CDR3 DNA: TGTGCCAGCGGACCGGGCCTTAATGAAAAACTGTTTTTT. The full variable domain, in which reference TRBV28 and TRBJ1-4 provide the parts outside the CDR3, is DVKVTQSSRYLVKRTGEKVFLECVQDMDHENMFWYRQDPGLGLRLIYFSYDVKMKEKGDIPEGYSVSREKKERFSLILESASTNQTSMYLCASGPGLNEKLFFGSGTQLSVL.

In its sample, this clone was seen once. CDR3 DNA: TGCGCCAGCAGCCTGCTGGGGCCGAGCTACGAGCAGTACTTC. This sequence encodes CASSLLGPSYEQYF. The chain joins TRBV5-1 to TRBJ2-7, with D possibly being TRBD1 (5 bases). V was pared by 4 bases and J by 3 bases, with 14 bases between. This CDR3 region has 14 residues. Germline V lookup: CDR1 SGHRS, CDR2 YFSETQ.

This clone is a singleton in its sample. The chain has TRBV7-9 and TRBJ2-1; D is uncertain. Trimming removed 5 bases at V and 8 bases at J, with 10 bases between. CDR3 length equals 12 residues. The germline V gene has CDR1 SEHNR and CDR2 FQNEAQ (reference sequence). The CDR3 spells CASSVNLDEQFF. As DNA, the CDR3 is TGTGCCAGCAGCGTGAATTTGGATGAGCAGTTCTTC.

V gene TRBV2 combines with J gene TRBJ2-3, with D tentatively TRBD1 or TRBD2 (5 bases each). V lost 8 bases and J 0 bases, leaving 9 bases between the germline ends. In germline, CDR1 is SNHLY, CDR2 FYNNEI. There are 13 residues in the CDR3. The CDR3 nucleotides read TGTGCCAGCGGGGGACGGAGCACAGATACGCAGTATTTT. It encodes CASGGRSTDTQYF. Supplemented by reference TRBV2 and TRBJ2-3, the full variable domain reads EPEVTQTPSHQVTQMGQEVILRCVPISNHLYFYWYRQILGQKVEFLVSFYNNEISEKSEIFDDQFSVERPDGSNFTLKIRSTKLEDSAMYFCASGGRSTDTQYFGPGTRLTVL.